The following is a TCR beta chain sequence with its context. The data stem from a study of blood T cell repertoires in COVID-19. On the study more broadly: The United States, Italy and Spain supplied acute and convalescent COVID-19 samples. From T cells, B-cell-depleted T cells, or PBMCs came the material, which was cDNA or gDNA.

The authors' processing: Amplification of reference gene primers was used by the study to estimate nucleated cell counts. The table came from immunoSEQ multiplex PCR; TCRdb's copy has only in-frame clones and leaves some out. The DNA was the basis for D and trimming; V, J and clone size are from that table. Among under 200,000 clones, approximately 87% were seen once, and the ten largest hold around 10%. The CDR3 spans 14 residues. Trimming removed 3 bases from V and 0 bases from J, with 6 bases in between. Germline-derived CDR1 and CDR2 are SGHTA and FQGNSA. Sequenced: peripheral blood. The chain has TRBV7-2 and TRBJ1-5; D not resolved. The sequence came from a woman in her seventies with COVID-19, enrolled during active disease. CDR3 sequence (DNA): TGTGCCAGCAGCTTGCAGAATAGCAATCAGCCCCAGCATTTT. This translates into CASSLQNSNQPQHF.